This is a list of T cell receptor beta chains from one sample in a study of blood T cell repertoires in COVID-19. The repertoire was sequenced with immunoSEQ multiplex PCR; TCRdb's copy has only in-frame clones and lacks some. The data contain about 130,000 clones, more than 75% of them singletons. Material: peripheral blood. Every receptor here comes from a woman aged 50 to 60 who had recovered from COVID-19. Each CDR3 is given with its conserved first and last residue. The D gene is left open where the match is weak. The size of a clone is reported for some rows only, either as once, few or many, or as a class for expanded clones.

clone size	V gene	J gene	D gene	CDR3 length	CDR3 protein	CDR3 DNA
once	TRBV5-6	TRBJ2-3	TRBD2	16	CASSLRRLAETDTQYF	TGTGCCAGCAGCTTAAGAAGACTAGCGGAAACAGATACGCAGTATTTT
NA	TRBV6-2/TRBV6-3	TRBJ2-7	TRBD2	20	CASSNPRGGGSTSLSYEQYF	TGTGCCAGCAGTAACCCTCGGGGAGGAGGGTCGACTAGCCTCTCCTACGAGCAGTACTTC
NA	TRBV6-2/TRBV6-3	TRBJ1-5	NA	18	CASSYTFPGQRSNQPQHF	TGTGCCAGCAGTTACACGTTCCCCGGACAGAGGAGCAATCAGCCCCAGCATTTT
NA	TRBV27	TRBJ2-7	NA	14	CASSLSGVVYEQYF	TGTGCCAGCAGTTTATCAGGGGTAGTCTACGAGCAGTACTTC
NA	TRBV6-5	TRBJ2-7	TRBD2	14	CASSWAAGAYEQYF	TGTGCCAGCAGCTGGGCGGCGGGAGCCTACGAGCAGTACTTC
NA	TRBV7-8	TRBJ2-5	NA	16	CASSFIRYRVQETQYF	TGTGCCAGCAGCTTCATCAGGTACAGAGTCCAGGAGACCCAGTACTTC
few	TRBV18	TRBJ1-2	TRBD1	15	CASSPMDRGLYGYTF	TGTGCCAGCTCACCCATGGACAGGGGCTTGTATGGCTACACCTTC
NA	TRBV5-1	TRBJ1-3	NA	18	CASRGQFGQQASGNTIYF	TGCGCCAGCAGGGGGCAATTTGGACAGCAAGCCTCTGGAAACACCATATATTTT
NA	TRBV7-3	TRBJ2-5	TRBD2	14	CASSLSGGLETQYF	TGTGCCAGCAGCTTATCGGGGGGGCTGGAGACCCAGTACTTC
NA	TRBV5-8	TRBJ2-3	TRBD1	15	CASSLTGTGSVTQYF	TGTGCCAGCAGCCTAACCGGGACAGGGTCCGTTACGCAGTATTTT
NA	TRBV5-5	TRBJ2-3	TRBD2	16	CASSLGLAGLTDTQYF	TGTGCCAGCAGCTTGGGACTAGCGGGGCTCACAGATACGCAGTATTTT
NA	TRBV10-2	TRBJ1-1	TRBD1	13	CASTLTGGTEAFF	TGCGCCAGCACCCTGACAGGGGGCACTGAAGCTTTCTTT
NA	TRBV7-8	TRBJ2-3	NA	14	CASSSTLAADTQYF	TGTGCCAGCAGTTCAACATTAGCGGCAGATACGCAGTATTTT
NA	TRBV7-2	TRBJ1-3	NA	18	CASSRLGQGYQEGNTIYF	TGTGCCAGCAGCAGACTGGGGCAGGGTTATCAGGAGGGAAACACCATATATTTT